A single sample gave rise to the 20 T cell receptor beta chains below, sequenced in a study of T cells in Graves' hyperthyroidism and ophthalmopathy. Amplified TCR beta CDR3 regions came from RNA transcripts. In the first-round RT-PCR of the TCR CDR3, the HTBI primer set was used. TCRdb re-called the multiplex PCR reads with MiXCR, one entry per CDR3 protein. The data show fewer than 700,000 distinct CDR3 sequences, with roughly 15% seen just once and approximately 16% held by the top ten. What was sequenced was blood. The receptors were gathered from a woman aged 18-30 years with Graves' ophthalmopathy.

This clonotype was seen at least ten times. This chain uses TRBV12-5 with TRBJ1-1; tentatively, D is TRBD1 (5 bases). V lost 0 bases to trimming and J lost 0 bases, with 14 bases between them. This CDR3 region has 17 residues. Germline CDR1 LGHNT, CDR2 FRNRAP. This CDR3 is CASGLVVGAGMNTEAFF. The CDR3 nucleotides are TGTGCTAGTGGTTTGGTAGTCGGGGCAGGGATGAACACTGAAGCTTTCTTT.

Regarding this clonotype: Germline and junction disagree at one end, which may indicate a read error. This chain links TRBV4-1 with TRBJ2-1; D is undetermined. This CDR3 has 13 amino acids. Germline CDR1 and CDR2: MGHRA and YSYEKL. The CDR3 coding sequence is TGCGCCGGCAGCTCTACGACTGGGGTTCCGCAGTTCTTC. Protein: CAGSSTTGVPQFF.

This clonotype has a count of ten or more. V usage is TRBV2 and J usage is TRBJ2-1; 8 nucleotides line up with TRBD2. The CDR3 has 14 residues. Germline V gene sequence: CDR1 SNHLY, CDR2 FYNNEI. V gave up 8 bases and J gave up 8 bases; unmatched junction bases: 11. The chain's CDR3 is CASHRTSRGDEQFF. CDR3 in DNA: TGTGCCAGCCATCGGACTAGCAGAGGGGATGAGCAGTTCTTC.

This clonotype was picked up a small number of times. This sequence joins TRBV6-1 and TRBJ1-4; 9 positions agree with TRBD1. Germline V gives CDR1 MNHNS, CDR2 SASEGT. This CDR3 comprises 16 residues. V gave up 6 bases and J gave up 2 bases; unmatched junction bases: 7. This CDR3 reads CASSRDRAPTNEKLFF. The CDR3 nucleotides read TGTGCCAGCAGCCGGGACAGGGCGCCCACTAATGAAAAACTGTTTTTT.

The table lists this clonotype with a few counts. The gene calls are TRBV4-3 and TRBJ2-7; 7 bases are shared with TRBD1. From germline, CDR1 is LGHNA and CDR2 YSLEER. V gave up 0 bases and J gave up 3 bases; unmatched junction bases: 2. The CDR3 sequence is 14 residues long. The CDR3: CASSQEAGGYEQYF. The CDR3 bases are TGCGCCAGCAGCCAAGAAGCAGGGGGCTACGAGCAGTACTTC.

This clonotype has just a few counts. The rearrangement joins TRBV12-3 or TRBV12-4 to TRBJ1-3, with a possible D match to TRBD1 (6 bases). The length of the CDR3 is 15 residues. Trimming shortened V by 2 bases and J by 4 bases, and 12 bases separated the two germline ends. Written as DNA, the CDR3 is TGTGCCAGCAGTTTATCATCGGGGGCGGGAAACACCATATATTTT. It specifies CASSLSSGAGNTIYF.

In its sample, this clonotype was seen many times. The chain has TRBV12-5 and TRBJ2-1; 10 nucleotides line up with TRBD2. Germline values: CDR1 LGHNT, CDR2 FRNRAP. The V gene end was trimmed by 0 bases and the J gene end by 7 bases; junction bases not matched to a gene: 12. The length of the CDR3 is 18 residues. CDR3 sequence reads: CASGLVTSGRAGVNEQFF. CDR3 nucleotide sequence: TGTGCTAGTGGTTTGGTAACGAGCGGGAGGGCCGGAGTAAATGAGCAGTTCTTC.

This clonotype was observed a handful of times. The rearrangement joins TRBV19 to TRBJ1-5; no firm D call. V shed 0 bases and J shed 7 bases, with 7 bases lying between them. This CDR3 spans 13 amino acids. Germline loops: CDR1 LNHDA, CDR2 SQIVND (reference sequence). CDR3 bases: TGTGCCAGTAGTATAGATCACGAACAGCCCCAGCATTTT. Its translation is CASSIDHEQPQHF.

This clonotype occurred many times. The J gene is TRBJ1-2, the V gene TRBV10-3; D remains ambiguous. V lost 3 bases, J lost 0 bases, and 17 bases lay in between. The CDR3 spans 17 residues. Germline CDR1 is ENHRY and CDR2 is SYGVKD. This CDR3 reads CAISDSARLGSNYGYTF. DNA for the CDR3: TGTGCCATCAGTGATAGCGCTCGGCTCGGATCTAACTATGGCTACACCTTC.

This clonotype was seen many times. This chain connects TRBV13 to TRBJ1-5; 9 nucleotides align to TRBD1. J lost 7 bases, V lost 3 bases, and 10 bases had no gene match. The CDR3 is made up of 16 amino acids. The V gene's germline CDR1 is PRHDT and CDR2 FYEKMQ (reference sequence). The CDR3 region is CASSLTGGGPGQPQHF. As DNA, the CDR3 is TGTGCCAGCAGCTTGACAGGGGGTGGCCCAGGACAGCCCCAGCATTTT.

This clonotype was seen repeatedly, ten times or more. The chain links TRBV3-1 to TRBJ1-4; D perhaps matches TRBD1 (5 bases). This CDR3 region has 15 residues. Germline V gene data show CDR1 as LGHDT and CDR2 as YNNKEL (reference sequence). The V gene lost 0 bases and the J gene lost 7 bases, with 12 bases spanning the gap. The CDR3 DNA follows: TGTGCCAGCAGCCAAGACATCGGGGGATCTGAAAAACTGTTTTTT. Amino acid sequence: CASSQDIGGSEKLFF.

The V and J genes are TRBV6-1 and TRBJ1-2; D is uncertain. The CDR3 length is 15 residues. Trimming removed 3 bases at V and 4 bases at J, with 15 bases between. The germline V gene has CDR1 MNHNS and CDR2 SASEGT. The DNA of the CDR3 is TGTGCCAGCAGTGATGGAATAGTCCGCGTCTATGGCTACACCTTC. Translation: CASSDGIVRVYGYTF.

This clonotype came up many times. The V and J genes are TRBV12-3 or TRBV12-4 and TRBJ2-1, with 10 bases lining up with TRBD2. The V and J ends lost 4 bases and 8 bases, in that order; junction bases with no gene match: 5. The CDR3 spans 14 residues. This CDR3 is CASSSLAGGDEQFF. The CDR3 DNA is TGTGCCAGCAGTTCCTTAGCGGGGGGAGATGAGCAGTTCTTC.

The chain couples TRBV12-3 or TRBV12-4 to TRBJ2-7, with 7 nucleotides matching TRBD2. This CDR3 contains 14 residues. As DNA, the CDR3 is TGTGTCAGTCAGGACCTAGCGGCCTCCTACGAGCAGTACTTC. This sequence encodes CVSQDLAASYEQYF.

This clonotype was seen a handful of times. The chain employs TRBV19 and TRBJ1-1; 7 positions agree with TRBD1. The CDR3 is 17 amino acids. V was pared by 4 bases and J by 0 bases, with 11 bases of the junction left unmatched. Germline V gene lookup returns CDR1 LNHDA and CDR2 SQIVND (reference sequence). The CDR3 DNA follows: TGTGCCAGTAGTACGTGGGCAGGGGGGATCATGAACACTGAAGCTTTCTTT. Protein: CASSTWAGGIMNTEAFF.

This clonotype appeared many times. This chain connects TRBV12-3 or TRBV12-4 to TRBJ1-1; the D gene is possibly TRBD1 (5 bases). The CDR3 loop spans 13 amino acids. V was cut by 2 bases and J by 5 bases, with 9 bases left in between. The DNA for the CDR3 is TGTGCCAGCAGTTTAAACAGGCGGACTGAAGCTTTCTTT. The encoded protein is CASSLNRRTEAFF.

This clonotype was counted between two and nine times. The rearrangement uses TRBV19 and TRBJ1-1, with 10 bases that match TRBD1. V lost 5 bases to trimming and J lost 1 base; unmatched junction nucleotides: 10. Germline V gene lookup returns CDR1 LNHDA and CDR2 SQIVND (reference sequence). The CDR3 contains 17 residues. The CDR3 is CASSAPGTGEGNTEAFF. The CDR3 DNA reads as TGTGCCAGTAGTGCCCCCGGGACAGGGGAGGGGAACACTGAAGCTTTCTTT.

The rearrangement joins TRBV9 to TRBJ1-2; D gene ambiguous. With 5 bases removed from V and 6 bases from J, the gap between germline ends came to 14 bases. Germline CDR1 SGDLS, CDR2 YYNGEE. The CDR3 runs 13 residues. CDR3 DNA sequence: TGTGCCAGCAGGCCCGGGCTGGAGGATGGCTACACCTTC. Its protein product is CASRPGLEDGYTF.

V gene TRBV28 combines with J gene TRBJ1-1; D call uncertain. The germline V gene encodes CDR1 MDHEN and CDR2 SYDVKM. Deletions cut 3 bases from V and 4 bases from J, with 15 bases between. The CDR3 is 15 amino acids. CDR3 nucleotide sequence: TGTGCCAGCAGTTTCTGGGGAGAGAGGCTCACTGAAGCTTTCTTT. Protein product: CASSFWGERLTEAFF.

The CDR3 here is CASSSKRDRINYGYTF. The DNA for the CDR3 is TGTGCCAGCAGCTCTAAGCGGGACAGAATAAACTATGGCTACACCTTC. This chain joins TRBV7-9 and TRBJ1-2; 7 positions match TRBD1. The length of the CDR3 is 16 residues. Losses at the gene ends were 4 bases for V and 2 bases for J; bases not matched to a gene: 10. CDR1 is SEHNR, CDR2 FQNEAQ, per germline (reference sequence).